This record looks at one T cell receptor beta chain sequence and its context. Its specificity is not known. This entry belongs to a study of PD-1 blockade in classical Hodgkin lymphoma. Study-wide results and limits: Some patients started nivolumab under 1 year after ASCT, and they were excluded.

Specified time point: cycle 4 day 1 (C4D1), after five to seven weeks of nivolumab. Brentuximab vedotin exposure varied among the patients, all of whom had relapsed after autologous stem cell transplantation. The junction had 8 bases not matched to a gene; V was cut back by 5 bases and J by 4 bases. This CDR3 contains 14 residues. The germline V gene has CDR1 SGHRS and CDR2 YFSETQ. Clones were read by immunoSEQ multiplex PCR, and TCRdb kept only the in-frame ones, dropping some. In the table there are tens of thousands of clones, approximately 80% of which are singletons. V and J are TRBV5-1 and TRBJ1-2, with 7 nucleotides matching TRBD1. The sequence was collected from a human donor with classical Hodgkin lymphoma. The specimen was peripheral blood mononuclear cells (PBMCs), collected before the fourth cycle of nivolumab. The CDR3 coding sequence is TGCGCCAGCAGTATCAACAGGGGAGTCTATGGCTACACCTTC. Its protein is CASSINRGVYGYTF.